Listed below are T cell receptor beta chains from one sample, sequenced in a study of control samples from healthy donors and cancer patients. Sequencing was performed with immunoSEQ multiplex PCR; in TCRdb, only in-frame clones are kept and a portion is missing. Counted here are around 100,000 clones, approximately 84% occurring once; the ten biggest clones make up over 15%. Sequencing was done on a sample of blood. These receptor sequences come from a woman in her fifties or sixties in good health. Each CDR3 is given with its conserved first and last residue. Clone size is not always given. Where it is, it says once, few, many or a class for expanded clones.

J gene: TRBJ2-5
clone size: .
V gene: TRBV9
CDR3 protein: CASSASPGGGGETQYF

J gene: TRBJ2-1
clone size: .
V gene: TRBV2
CDR3 protein: CASSQGYTGKGWQFF

J gene: TRBJ1-3
clone size: .
V gene: TRBV28
CDR3 protein: CASIQGGTASGNTIYF

J gene: TRBJ2-7
clone size: .
V gene: TRBV28
CDR3 protein: CASPPRGRGGEQYF

J gene: TRBJ2-2
clone size: once
V gene: TRBV10-3
CDR3 protein: CATGQGDTGELFF

J gene: TRBJ1-5
clone size: few
V gene: TRBV18
CDR3 protein: CASSPERGRGQPQHF

J gene: TRBJ2-6
clone size: .
V gene: TRBV5-5
CDR3 protein: CASSLRQFSGANVLTF

J gene: TRBJ2-2
clone size: once
V gene: TRBV30
CDR3 protein: CAPGTLAGGPDTGELFF

J gene: TRBJ1-6
clone size: .
V gene: TRBV5-8
CDR3 protein: CASSLETGPPLHF

J gene: TRBJ2-2
clone size: .
V gene: TRBV5-6
CDR3 protein: CASSLPIAKDGELFF

J gene: TRBJ1-6
clone size: .
V gene: TRBV27
CDR3 protein: CASSRRHTSYNSPLHF

J gene: TRBJ1-2
clone size: .
V gene: TRBV4-3
CDR3 protein: CASSLDRDFYGYTF

J gene: TRBJ1-4
clone size: .
V gene: TRBV15
CDR3 protein: CATNAGTEPEKLFF

J gene: TRBJ2-1
clone size: .
V gene: TRBV28
CDR3 protein: CASSLFMGSGQFF

J gene: TRBJ2-1
clone size: few
V gene: TRBV7-8
CDR3 protein: CASSPRLRGSYNEQFF

J gene: TRBJ1-2
clone size: once
V gene: TRBV5-1
CDR3 protein: CASSLWDRDYGYTF

J gene: TRBJ2-6
clone size: .
V gene: TRBV19
CDR3 protein: CASIPTHSGANVLTF

J gene: TRBJ1-3
clone size: few
V gene: TRBV9
CDR3 protein: CASSVYPTGGADTIYF

J gene: TRBJ2-3
clone size: .
V gene: TRBV11-2
CDR3 protein: CASSLQGRADTQYF

J gene: TRBJ1-5
clone size: .
V gene: TRBV18
CDR3 protein: CASSPAAATQPQHF

J gene: TRBJ2-1
clone size: .
V gene: TRBV5-1
CDR3 protein: CASSLTSGQVTKEQFF

J gene: TRBJ1-1
clone size: .
V gene: TRBV3-1/TRBV3-2
CDR3 protein: CASSPQASGRRTVFF

J gene: TRBJ2-1
clone size: .
V gene: TRBV7-3
CDR3 protein: CASSSGESSYNEQFF

J gene: TRBJ2-1
clone size: .
V gene: TRBV6-2/TRBV6-3
CDR3 protein: CASSYGLGSGNEQFF

J gene: TRBJ1-2
clone size: .
V gene: TRBV29-1
CDR3 protein: CSVVGGGGYTF

J gene: TRBJ1-1
clone size: few
V gene: TRBV18
CDR3 protein: CASSAQTMNTEAFF

J gene: TRBJ2-7
clone size: .
V gene: TRBV19
CDR3 protein: CASSYQRGKLSYEQYF

J gene: TRBJ1-6
clone size: .
V gene: TRBV19
CDR3 protein: CASSWRSSYNSPLHF

J gene: TRBJ2-1
clone size: .
V gene: TRBV7-2
CDR3 protein: CASREKGSGNEQFF

J gene: TRBJ2-1
clone size: .
V gene: TRBV3-1/TRBV3-2
CDR3 protein: CASSRGLATSDGGEQFF

J gene: TRBJ1-1
clone size: .
V gene: TRBV5-6
CDR3 protein: CASSAWGRGPTEAFF

J gene: TRBJ2-3
clone size: .
V gene: TRBV30
CDR3 protein: CAWKLGGTDTQYF

J gene: TRBJ2-7
clone size: .
V gene: TRBV7-9
CDR3 protein: CASSLLGTSTYEQYF

J gene: TRBJ2-7
clone size: few
V gene: TRBV6-6
CDR3 protein: CASTPGTSGDEQYF

J gene: TRBJ1-4
clone size: .
V gene: TRBV7-3
CDR3 protein: CASSPRGDSF

J gene: TRBJ1-2
clone size: .
V gene: TRBV5-8
CDR3 protein: CASSLQDRNYGYTF

J gene: TRBJ2-1
clone size: .
V gene: TRBV12-5
CDR3 protein: CASDGGTSSYNEQFF

J gene: TRBJ2-7
clone size: .
V gene: TRBV4-1
CDR3 protein: CASSHPGQGSYEQYF

J gene: TRBJ2-1
clone size: .
V gene: TRBV27
CDR3 protein: CASSLSERGIYNEQFF

J gene: TRBJ2-6
clone size: .
V gene: TRBV11-1
CDR3 protein: CASSRTGPGANVLTF

J gene: TRBJ2-1
clone size: .
V gene: TRBV10-3
CDR3 protein: CAISEGANEQFF

J gene: TRBJ2-1
clone size: .
V gene: TRBV19
CDR3 protein: CASSRLTSGVYNEQFF